The rows below give T cell receptor beta chains drawn from one sample of a study of cytomegalovirus exposure and HLA in healthy donors. Sequencing used immunoSEQ multiplex PCR; TCRdb keeps in-frame clones, though not all of them. The sample contains roughly 100,000 clones, around a tenth of which appear only once. Sequences were obtained from PBMCs. Receptor source: a man aged 50 to 60 in good health and CMV-seropositive. The CDR3 runs from the conserved cysteine through the conserved F or W. A D gene is named only where the DNA matches it firmly. Some rows mark clone size as missing; the rest say once, few, many or name a class of expanded clone.

clone_size	v_call	d_call	j_call	cdr3_nt	cdr3_aa
few	TRBV7-9	TRBD2	TRBJ2-3	TGTGCCAGCGGAGCCGGGACTAGCGGGACGGGCACAGATACGCAGTATTTT	CASGAGTSGTGTDTQYF
few	TRBV15	NA	TRBJ1-2	TGTGCCACCAGCCGAGGGGCGGGCTCCTATGGCTACACCTTC	CATSRGAGSYGYTF
NA	TRBV18	TRBD2	TRBJ2-5	TGTGCCAGCTCACGGACTAGCGGGCCCCAAGAGACCCAGTACTTC	CASSRTSGPQETQYF
few	TRBV7-6	TRBD2	TRBJ2-2	TGTGCCAGCAGCCCCAAGCGGCTAGCGGGAGGCCATGACACCGGGGAGCTGTTTTTT	CASSPKRLAGGHDTGELFF
NA	TRBV6-5	TRBD1	TRBJ1-3	TGTGCCAGCATCGAGACAGGGAATGGAAACACCATATATTTT	CASIETGNGNTIYF
NA	TRBV5-6	TRBD1	TRBJ2-7	TGTGCCAGCAGCTTGACGGACAGGCCGAACGAGCAGTACTTC	CASSLTDRPNEQYF
NA	TRBV5-4	TRBD1	TRBJ1-1	TGTGCCAGCAGCTTACAGGGGCTGGGCACTGAAGCTTTCTTT	CASSLQGLGTEAFF
NA	TRBV19	TRBD2	TRBJ2-7	TGTGCCAGTGGACCGGGGGGGGTCTCCTACGAGCAGTACTTC	CASGPGGVSYEQYF
few	TRBV7-9	TRBD1	TRBJ2-4	TGTGCCAGCAGCTTCTCGGACAGGTTCTTAGCCAAAAACATTCAGTACTTC	CASSFSDRFLAKNIQYF
NA	TRBV9	TRBD1	TRBJ1-1	TGTGCCAGCAGCGCAGGGGGGACTTTCTATGGCGCTTTCTTT	CASSAGGTFYGAFF
few	TRBV29-1	NA	TRBJ1-2	TGCAGCGTTGAGGGGGCCGATGGCTACACCTTC	CSVEGADGYTF
few	TRBV29-1	TRBD1	TRBJ2-7	TGCAGCGTTAACCGACAGGGGGGATACGAGCAGTACTTC	CSVNRQGGYEQYF
few	TRBV7-9	NA	TRBJ1-2	TGTGCCAGCAGACCAGGCAGGGAGGAGGGCTACACCTTC	CASRPGREEGYTF
NA	TRBV7-9	NA	TRBJ2-1	TGTGCCAGCAGCTTAGATTCGACTAGTGGTGAGCAGTTCTTC	CASSLDSTSGEQFF
NA	TRBV19	TRBD1	TRBJ2-7	TGTGCCAGTAGTATCAGGGGACAGGGGTACTACGAGCAGTACTTC	CASSIRGQGYYEQYF
NA	TRBV28	NA	TRBJ1-5	TGTGCCAGCAGGCCCTACAGTGCCGTAGACAATCAGCCCCAGCATTTT	CASRPYSAVDNQPQHF
few	TRBV19	TRBD1	TRBJ2-6	TGTGCCAGTAGCGACAGGGGGCTGGGCTCTGGGGCCAACGTCCTGACTTTC	CASSDRGLGSGANVLTF
NA	TRBV10-3	NA	TRBJ2-1	TGTGCCATCAGGGGAGGGACAAGGAACCAAGAGCAGTTCTTC	CAIRGGTRNQEQFF
few	TRBV7-2	TRBD1	TRBJ2-1	TGTGCCAGCAGCTACCGGGGACAGAAGTTCTTC	CASSYRGQKFF
NA	TRBV28	TRBD1	TRBJ1-5	TGTGCCAGCAACAACAGGGGGGGATCGAATCAGCCCCAGCATTTT	CASNNRGGSNQPQHF
few	TRBV30	NA	TRBJ1-2	TGTGCCTGGAGTAACGAGAGGGCGGGGAGAGGCTACACCTTC	CAWSNERAGRGYTF
NA	TRBV9	NA	TRBJ1-2	TGTGCCAGCAGCCCATGCCCCCCATTCAGTCCCTATGGCTACACCTTC	CASSPCPPFSPYGYTF
few	TRBV28	TRBD2	TRBJ2-7	TGTGCCAGCACATCACTAGCGGGAGGGATCTACGAGCAGTACTTC	CASTSLAGGIYEQYF
few	TRBV2	NA	TRBJ2-3	TGTGCCAGCAGGCCGGCAGTAGCCTCGAATACGCAGTATTTT	CASRPAVASNTQYF
NA	TRBV18	NA	TRBJ1-2	TGTGCCAGCTCATCAGACAAATATGGCTACACCTTC	CASSSDKYGYTF
few	TRBV29-1	NA	TRBJ1-1	TGCAGCGTTGCGCGAGGGGAGGCTGAAGCTTTCTTT	CSVARGEAEAFF
NA	TRBV10-2	NA	TRBJ2-7	TGCGCCAGCAGTGTCCCCACGGGGGTGGGATACGAGCAGTACTTC	CASSVPTGVGYEQYF
NA	TRBV10-3	TRBD1	TRBJ1-6	TGTGCCATCGGGGACAGGGGTTTTTCACCCCTCCACTTT	CAIGDRGFSPLHF